A single sample gave rise to the 28 T cell receptor beta chains below, sequenced in a study of T cell responses to AZD1222 COVID-19 vaccine. The method was immunoSEQ multiplex PCR; TCRdb's version includes in-frame clones alone and lacks a portion of them. The sample gives approximately 150,000 clones, about 90% of which show up once; 4.3% is in the top ten. The sequences come from peripheral blood, collected 28 days after the second dose of the MenACWY control vaccine. The receptor set was obtained from an adult who received the MenACWY meningococcal vaccine as a control.

This chain connects TRBV19 to TRBJ2-6; D uncertain. The V end lost 3 bases, the J end lost 4 bases, and 7 bases lay between the germline ends. Germline V gene data show CDR1 as LNHDA and CDR2 as SQIVND (reference sequence). The CDR3 length is 14 residues. The CDR3 DNA follows: TGTGCCAGTAGTATCCCAGAGGGGGCCAACGTCCTGACTTTC. As protein: CASSIPEGANVLTF.

The chain is built from TRBV19 and TRBJ1-5; tentatively, D is TRBD1 (6 bases). Germline CDR1 reads LNHDA; CDR2 reads SQIVND (reference sequence). The CDR3 spans 15 residues. Trimming removed 5 bases from V and 1 base from J, with 12 bases in between. Written as DNA, the CDR3 is TGTGCCAGTAGTCCCTCCGGGGGCAGCAATCAGCCCCAGCATTTT. Protein product: CASSPSGGSNQPQHF.

V gene TRBV9 combines with J gene TRBJ2-1, with unresolved D. The germline gives CDR1 SGDLS, CDR2 YYNGEE. The CDR3 consists of 17 residues. V was clipped by 3 bases and J by 6 bases, with 22 bases between them. CDR3 DNA: TGTGCCAGCAGCGGTGCTCCTGGTCGCCCTATGGGCAATGAGCAGTTCTTC. This sequence encodes CASSGAPGRPMGNEQFF.

The rearrangement joins TRBV28 to TRBJ2-7; 7 nucleotides match TRBD1. V trimming: 6 bases; J trimming: 3 bases; junction bases outside the gene matches: 5. The CDR3 length is 13 residues. The V gene's germline CDR1 is MDHEN and CDR2 SYDVKM. CDR3: CASRSGTVYEQYF. DNA for the CDR3: TGTGCCAGCAGGTCCGGGACAGTCTACGAGCAGTACTTC.

V and J are TRBV4-1 and TRBJ1-5; 9 positions match TRBD1. V lost 1 base, J lost 1 base, and 11 bases stayed unmatched. Germline CDR1 is MGHRA and CDR2 is YSYEKL. The CDR3 spans 19 residues. CDR3 sequence (DNA): TGCGCCAGCAGCCAAGCACCGGGACAGGGAATATCGAGCAATCAGCCCCAGCATTTT. This sequence encodes CASSQAPGQGISSNQPQHF.

In this sample, this clone turned up once. This chain links TRBV3-1 (or the pseudogene TRBV3-2) with TRBJ2-7; 14 bases are a match to TRBD2. This CDR3 has 16 residues. The ends lost 3 bases at V and 7 bases at J; junction bases unmatched: 8. From germline, CDR1 is LGHDT and CDR2 YNNKEL (reference sequence). CDR3 residues: CASSHNRGLAGVEQYF. CDR3 DNA sequence: TGTGCCAGCAGCCATAACCGGGGACTAGCGGGAGTTGAGCAGTACTTC.

V usage is TRBV6-2 or TRBV6-3 and J usage is TRBJ2-7; D call uncertain. The CDR3 has 11 residues. Trimming left V 6 bases short and J 5 bases short, with 8 bases between. Germline loops: CDR1 MNHEY, CDR2 SVGEGT. CDR3 coding DNA: TGTGCCAGCAGCTCTCCCAACGAGCAGTACTTC. Its translation is CASSSPNEQYF.

This chain connects TRBV20-1 to TRBJ2-7, with D unresolved. The CDR3 runs 11 residues. Trimming took 6 bases from V and 4 from J, leaving 10 bases between them. The germline V gene has CDR1 DFQATT and CDR2 SNEGSKA (reference sequence). The CDR3, as DNA: TGCAGTGCCTCGGATATATACGAGCAGTACTTC. Translation gives CSASDIYEQYF.

V is TRBV3-1 (or the pseudogene TRBV3-2) and J is TRBJ1-2; tentatively, D is TRBD1 (6 bases). The length of the CDR3 is 16 residues. V was cut by 0 bases and J by 2 bases, with 13 bases left in between. Germline CDR1 LGHDT, CDR2 YNNKEL (reference sequence). As DNA, the CDR3 is TGTGCCAGCAGCCAAGAGGGGTTACAGGGAAACTATGGCTACACCTTC. It encodes CASSQEGLQGNYGYTF.

The chain is built from TRBV19 and TRBJ2-3; D gene uncertain. The CDR3 consists of 14 residues. Germline CDR1 and CDR2: LNHDA and SQIVND (reference sequence). Trimming shortened V by 7 bases and J by 6 bases, and 17 bases separated the two germline ends. This chain's CDR3 is CASKFLATQDTQYF. DNA of the CDR3: TGTGCCAGTAAATTCCTCGCCACGCAGGATACGCAGTATTTT.

The chain carries TRBV28 and TRBJ2-7, with D maybe TRBD2 (6 bases). CDR1 is MDHEN and CDR2 is SYDVKM in the germline V gene. The CDR3 is 12 amino acids. Trimming shortened V by 7 bases and J by 4 bases, and 11 bases separated the two germline ends. The CDR3 DNA is TGTGCCAGCAACCCGGCGGGGTACGAGCAGTACTTC. Amino acids: CASNPAGYEQYF.

This clone was recorded a few times. J is TRBJ2-7 and V is TRBV10-1; 7 nucleotides line up with TRBD2. CDR1 is WNHNN and CDR2 is SYGVQD in the germline V gene (reference sequence). The CDR3 is 16 amino acids. Trimming at V came to 2 bases and at J to 6 bases, leaving 13 bases not matched to a gene. As DNA, the CDR3 is TGCGCCAGCAGTGAGAATCTAGCGGACCCCCTTTCCGAGCAGTACTTC. This codes for CASSENLADPLSEQYF.

The V call is TRBV21-1, the J call TRBJ2-7; the table's D call, TRBD1, has no DNA check behind it. TRBV21-1 is labeled a pseudogene. The CDR3 runs 23 residues. The CDR3 spells CASSSQGPHLHPVGSPDSYEQYF. The DNA for the CDR3 is TGTGCCAGCAGCTCACAGGGGCCCCACTTACACCCAGTGGGTTCTCCGGACTCCTACGAGCAGTACTTC.

The V call is TRBV28, the J call TRBJ2-2; TRBD2 matches 13 bases. In germline, CDR1 is MDHEN, CDR2 SYDVKM. CDR3 length equals 16 residues. Trimming took 5 bases from V and 7 from J; bases not matched to a gene: 7. This CDR3 reads CASSPRLAGGDGELFF. CDR3 nucleotide sequence: TGTGCCAGCAGTCCCCGACTAGCGGGAGGAGACGGGGAGCTGTTTTTT.

This chain joins TRBV6-5 and TRBJ2-1; possibly TRBD2 for D (6 bases). The germline gives CDR1 MNHEY, CDR2 SVGAGI. V lost 0 bases, J lost 7 bases, and 13 bases lay in between. There are 15 residues in the CDR3. CDR3 coding DNA: TGTGCCAGCAGTTACTCGTCGGGCGGGGTGAATGAGCAGTTCTTC. This codes for CASSYSSGGVNEQFF.

The chain employs TRBV6-5 and TRBJ1-1; TRBD1 is a possible D gene (5 bases). In germline, CDR1 is MNHEY, CDR2 SVGAGI. V was pared by 2 bases and J by 8 bases, with 9 bases between. This CDR3 has 12 amino acids. The CDR3 loop is CASSYPGQEAFF. CDR3 nucleotide sequence: TGTGCCAGCAGTTACCCGGGGCAGGAAGCTTTCTTT.

The chain joins TRBV5-4 to TRBJ1-2; D is ambiguous. V lost 3 bases, J lost 2 bases, and 11 bases lay in between. The CDR3 has 14 residues. Germline V gives CDR1 SGHNT, CDR2 YYREEE (reference sequence). CDR3 sequence reads: CASSSRVGNYGYTF. The CDR3 bases are TGTGCCAGCAGCTCCCGAGTAGGAAACTATGGCTACACCTTC.

V is TRBV7-6 and J is TRBJ2-5, with D possibly matching TRBD2 (6 bases). Trimming removed 5 bases from V and 5 bases from J, with 15 bases in between. The CDR3 runs 14 residues. Germline CDR1 is SGHVS and CDR2 is FNYEAQ. The CDR3: CASSRGNGGETQYF. CDR3 nucleotide sequence: TGTGCCAGCAGCCGCGGGAACGGTGGGGAGACCCAGTACTTC.

V and J are TRBV28 and TRBJ1-1, with D tentatively TRBD1 (5 bases). Germline-derived CDR1 and CDR2 are MDHEN and SYDVKM. Trimming removed 5 bases at V and 1 base at J, with 14 bases between. CDR3 length: 15 residues. The CDR3: CASSRWDGENTEAFF. As DNA, the CDR3 is TGTGCCAGCAGTCGGTGGGACGGCGAGAACACTGAAGCTTTCTTT.

The gene calls are TRBV7-9 and TRBJ1-4; weak D call: TRBD1 (5 bases). Germline assignment: CDR1 SEHNR and CDR2 FQNEAQ (reference sequence). The CDR3 loop spans 15 amino acids. V was pared by 5 bases and J by 4 bases, with 14 bases between. CDR3 region: CASSPREGSNEKLFF. The CDR3 DNA follows: TGTGCCAGCAGCCCCCGTGAGGGGAGTAATGAAAAACTGTTTTTT.

The chain recombines TRBV4-3 with TRBJ2-7; possible D gene TRBD1, 6 bases. CDR3 length: 14 amino acids. V was pared by 1 base and J by 4 bases, with 11 bases between. Looked up from germline, CDR1 is LGHNA and CDR2 is YSLEER. CDR3 coding DNA: TGCGCCAGCAGCCAAGCAGGGGCGAGGTACGAGCAGTACTTC. Encoded protein: CASSQAGARYEQYF.

This clone was seen a single time. The V and J genes are TRBV28 and TRBJ2-7, with 9 bases matching TRBD1. Germline V gives CDR1 MDHEN, CDR2 SYDVKM. There are 18 residues in the CDR3. J was trimmed by 3 bases and V by 5 bases; bases with no gene match: 17. The CDR3 region has the DNA TGTGCCAGCAGTGAGGGCTACCGGGGAGGACAGGGGTACTACGAGCAGTACTTC. Translating it yields CASSEGYRGGQGYYEQYF.

The chain recombines TRBV19 with TRBJ2-3; D remains ambiguous. V lost 3 bases and J 5 bases, leaving 12 bases between the germline ends. The germline V gene encodes CDR1 LNHDA and CDR2 SQIVND (reference sequence). This CDR3 has 14 amino acids. In DNA form, the CDR3 reads TGTGCCAGTAGTATGAGGACGGTGATAGATACGCAGTATTTT. Residues: CASSMRTVIDTQYF.

This chain joins TRBV13 and TRBJ2-2, with D tentatively TRBD2 (7 bases). CDR1 PRHDT and CDR2 FYEKMQ come from the germline V gene (reference sequence). V was pared by 7 bases and J by 6 bases, with 21 bases between. CDR3 length equals 16 residues. The CDR3 DNA reads TGTGCCAGCATTCGATCGGGGGCGGGAGAGGCCGGGGAGCTGTTTTTT. This codes for CASIRSGAGEAGELFF.

The V gene is TRBV6-5, the J gene TRBJ1-5; D unresolved. The V gene's germline CDR1 is MNHEY and CDR2 SVGAGI. The CDR3 has 14 residues. Trimming cost V 2 bases and J 4 bases, with 9 bases left between them. This chain's CDR3 is CASSYKQKNQPQHF. CDR3 nucleotide sequence: TGTGCCAGCAGTTACAAACAGAAGAATCAGCCCCAGCATTTT.

The rearrangement links TRBV29-1 to TRBJ2-2; maybe TRBD2 (8 bases). CDR1 is SQVTM and CDR2 is ANQGSEA in the germline V gene. V lost 1 base to trimming and J lost 6 bases, with 24 bases between them. The CDR3 has 18 amino acids. Here the CDR3 DNA reads TGCAGCGTTGAAGTAGACAGGGCTAGCGGGCAGCATCCCGGGGAGCTGTTTTTT. Translation gives CSVEVDRASGQHPGELFF.

This chain links TRBV11-2 with TRBJ2-7, with D perhaps TRBD1 (6 bases). The V end lost 8 bases, the J end lost 6 bases, and 11 bases lay between the germline ends. Germline lookup yields CDR1 SGHAT and CDR2 FQNNGV. The CDR3 is 11 residues long. The CDR3 loop reads CASGTGFEQYF. CDR3 in DNA: TGTGCCAGCGGTACAGGGTTCGAGCAGTACTTC.

The chain recombines TRBV3-1 (or the pseudogene TRBV3-2) with TRBJ2-5; TRBD2 aligns across 8 bases. This CDR3 spans 15 amino acids. V lost 4 bases and J lost 4; bases outside the gene matches: 8. Per germline, CDR1 LGHDT and CDR2 YNNKEL (reference sequence). The CDR3 nucleotides are TGTGCCAGCAGCCGTACCGGGAGGGCCTCAGAGACCCAGTACTTC. Its protein product is CASSRTGRASETQYF.